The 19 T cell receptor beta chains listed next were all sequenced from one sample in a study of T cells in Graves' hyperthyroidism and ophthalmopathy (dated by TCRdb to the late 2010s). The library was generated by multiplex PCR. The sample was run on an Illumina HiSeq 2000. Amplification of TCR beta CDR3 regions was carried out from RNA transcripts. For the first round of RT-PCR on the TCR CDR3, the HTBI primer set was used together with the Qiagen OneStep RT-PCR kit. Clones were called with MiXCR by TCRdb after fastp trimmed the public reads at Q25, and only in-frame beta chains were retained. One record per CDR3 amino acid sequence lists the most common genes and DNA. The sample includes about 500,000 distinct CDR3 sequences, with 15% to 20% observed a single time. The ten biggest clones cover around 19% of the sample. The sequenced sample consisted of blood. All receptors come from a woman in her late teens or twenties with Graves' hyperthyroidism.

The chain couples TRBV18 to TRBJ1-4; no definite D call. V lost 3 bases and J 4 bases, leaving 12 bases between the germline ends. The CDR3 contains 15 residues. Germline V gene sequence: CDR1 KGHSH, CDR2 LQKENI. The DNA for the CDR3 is TGTGCCAGCTCACCTGTGGCAGGCAGTAATGAAAAACTGTTTTTT. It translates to CASSPVAGSNEKLFF.

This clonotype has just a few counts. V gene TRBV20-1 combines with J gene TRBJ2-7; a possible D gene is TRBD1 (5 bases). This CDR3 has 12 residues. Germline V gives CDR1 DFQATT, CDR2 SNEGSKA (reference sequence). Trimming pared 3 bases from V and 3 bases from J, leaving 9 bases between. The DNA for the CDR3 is TGCAGTGCTAGGCCCAGGGACTACGAGCAGTACTTC. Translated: CSARPRDYEQYF.

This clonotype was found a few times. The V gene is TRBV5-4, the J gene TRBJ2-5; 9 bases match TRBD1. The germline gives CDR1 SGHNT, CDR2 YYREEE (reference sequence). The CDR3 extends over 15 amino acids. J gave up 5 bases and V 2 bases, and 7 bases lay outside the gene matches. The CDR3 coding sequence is TGTGCCAGCAGCTTACGCACAGGGGGCAAGGAGACCCAGTACTTC. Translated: CASSLRTGGKETQYF. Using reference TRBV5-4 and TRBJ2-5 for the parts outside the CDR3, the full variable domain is ETGVTQSPTHLIKTRGQQVTLRCSSQSGHNTVSWYQQALGQGPQFIFQYYREEENGRGNFPPRFSGLQFPNYSSELNVNALELDDSALYLCASSLRTGGKETQYFGPGTRLLVL.

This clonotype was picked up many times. In DNA form, the CDR3 reads TGTGCCACCAGTGATTCCCGGTCCCTTAGTCGCACTCATGGCTACACCTTC. This gives the protein CATSDSRSLSRTHGYTF. V and J are TRBV24-1 and TRBJ1-2; D is uncertain. The V end lost 2 bases, the J end lost 6 bases, and 21 bases lay between the germline ends. This CDR3 has 17 amino acids. The germline V gene encodes CDR1 KGHDR and CDR2 SFDVKD.

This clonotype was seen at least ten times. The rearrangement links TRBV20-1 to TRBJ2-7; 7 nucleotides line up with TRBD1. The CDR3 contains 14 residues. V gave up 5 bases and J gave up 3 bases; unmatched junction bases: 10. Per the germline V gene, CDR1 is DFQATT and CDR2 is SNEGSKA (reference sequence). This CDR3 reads CSAAPGTVIYEQYF. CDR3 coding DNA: TGCAGTGCTGCCCCCGGGACAGTGATCTACGAGCAGTACTTC.

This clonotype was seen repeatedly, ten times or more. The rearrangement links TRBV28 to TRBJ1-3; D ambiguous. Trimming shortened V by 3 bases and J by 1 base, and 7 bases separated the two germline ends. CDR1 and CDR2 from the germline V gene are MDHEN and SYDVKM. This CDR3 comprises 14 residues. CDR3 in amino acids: CASSLWVSGNTIYF. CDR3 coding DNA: TGTGCCAGCAGTTTGTGGGTATCTGGAAACACCATATATTTT.

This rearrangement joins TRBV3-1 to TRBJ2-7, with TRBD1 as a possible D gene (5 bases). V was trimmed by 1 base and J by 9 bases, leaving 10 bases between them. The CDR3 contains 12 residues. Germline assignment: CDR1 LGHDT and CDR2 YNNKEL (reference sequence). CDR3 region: CASSQGRAGQYF. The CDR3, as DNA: TGTGCCAGCAGCCAAGGCAGGGCTGGGCAGTACTTC.

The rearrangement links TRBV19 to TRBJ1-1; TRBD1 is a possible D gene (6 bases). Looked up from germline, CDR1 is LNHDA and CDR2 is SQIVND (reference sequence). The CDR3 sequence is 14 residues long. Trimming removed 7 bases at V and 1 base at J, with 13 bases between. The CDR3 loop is CASTPGQSNTEAFF. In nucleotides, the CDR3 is TGTGCCAGTACTCCCGGACAGTCGAACACTGAAGCTTTCTTT.

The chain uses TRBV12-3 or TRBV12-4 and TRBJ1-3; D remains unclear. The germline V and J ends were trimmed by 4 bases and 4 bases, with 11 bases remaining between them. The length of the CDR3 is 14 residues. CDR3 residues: CASSYRRRGNTIYF. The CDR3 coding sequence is TGTGCCAGCAGTTATCGAAGGCGAGGAAACACCATATATTTT.

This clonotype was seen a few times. CDR3 bases: TGTGCCAGCAGCCCCGAGGGGCGACGCACAGATACGCAGTATTTT. Translated: CASSPEGRRTDTQYF. The chain recombines TRBV9 with TRBJ2-3; D possibly matches TRBD1 or TRBD2 (5 bases each). Trimming removed 4 bases from V and 1 base from J, with 13 bases in between. Germline CDR1 and CDR2: SGDLS and YYNGEE. This CDR3 contains 15 residues.

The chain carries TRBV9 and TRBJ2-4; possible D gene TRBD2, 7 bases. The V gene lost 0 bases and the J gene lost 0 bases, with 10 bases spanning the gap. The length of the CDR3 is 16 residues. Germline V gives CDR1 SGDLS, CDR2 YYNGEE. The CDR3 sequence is CASSVGGGLAKNIQYF. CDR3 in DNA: TGTGCCAGCAGCGTAGGGGGGGGGCTAGCCAAAAACATTCAGTACTTC.

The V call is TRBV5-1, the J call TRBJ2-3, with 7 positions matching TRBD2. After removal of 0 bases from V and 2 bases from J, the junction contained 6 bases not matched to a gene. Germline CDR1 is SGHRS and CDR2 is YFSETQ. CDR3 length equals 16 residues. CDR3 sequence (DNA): TGCGCCAGCAGCTTGGCAGCTAGCGGTTACACAGATACGCAGTATTTT. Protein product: CASSLAASGYTDTQYF. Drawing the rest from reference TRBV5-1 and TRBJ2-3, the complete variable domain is KAGVTQTPRYLIKTRGQQVTLSCSPISGHRSVSWYQQTPGQGLQFLFEYFSETQRNKGNFPGRFSGRQFSNSRSEMNVSTLELGDSALYLCASSLAASGYTDTQYFGPGTRLTVL.

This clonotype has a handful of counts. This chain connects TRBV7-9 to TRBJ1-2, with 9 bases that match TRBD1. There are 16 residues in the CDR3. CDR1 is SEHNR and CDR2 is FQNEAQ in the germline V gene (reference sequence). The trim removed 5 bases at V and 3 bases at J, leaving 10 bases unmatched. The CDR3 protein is CASSAGDREFDYGYTF. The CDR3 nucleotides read TGTGCCAGCAGCGCCGGGGACAGGGAGTTTGACTATGGCTACACCTTC.

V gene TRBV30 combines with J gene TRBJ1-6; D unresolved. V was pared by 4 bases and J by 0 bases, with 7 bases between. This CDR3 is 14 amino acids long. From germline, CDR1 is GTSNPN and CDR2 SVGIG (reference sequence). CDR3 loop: CAWTASSYNSPLHF. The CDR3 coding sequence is TGTGCCTGGACCGCGAGCTCCTATAATTCACCCCTCCACTTT.

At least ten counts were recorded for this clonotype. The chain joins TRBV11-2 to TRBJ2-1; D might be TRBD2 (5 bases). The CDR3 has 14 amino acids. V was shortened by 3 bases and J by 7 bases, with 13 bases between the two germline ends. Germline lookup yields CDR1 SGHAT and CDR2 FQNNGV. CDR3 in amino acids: CASSFEGLENEQFF. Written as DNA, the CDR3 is TGTGCCAGCAGCTTTGAGGGATTGGAGAATGAGCAGTTCTTC. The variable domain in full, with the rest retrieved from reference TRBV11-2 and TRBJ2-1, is EAGVAQSPRYKIIEKRQSVAFWCNPISGHATLYWYQQILGQGPKLLIQFQNNGVVDDSQLPKDRFSAERLKGVDSTLKIQPAKLEDSAVYLCASSFEGLENEQFFGPGTRLTVL.

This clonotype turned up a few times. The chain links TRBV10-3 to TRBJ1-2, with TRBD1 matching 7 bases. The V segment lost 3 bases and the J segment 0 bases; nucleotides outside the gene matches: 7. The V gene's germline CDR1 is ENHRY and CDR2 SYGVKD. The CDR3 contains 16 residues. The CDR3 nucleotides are TGTGCCATCAGTGACTTGCGGGACAGCACTAACTATGGCTACACCTTC. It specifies CAISDLRDSTNYGYTF.

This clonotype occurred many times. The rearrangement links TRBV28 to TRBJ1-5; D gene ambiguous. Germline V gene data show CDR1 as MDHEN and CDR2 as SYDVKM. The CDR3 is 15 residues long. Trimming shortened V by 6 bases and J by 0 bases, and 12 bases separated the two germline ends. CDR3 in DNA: TGTGCCAGCAGGGGAGGGTGGGGTAGCAATCAGCCCCAGCATTTT. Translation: CASRGGWGSNQPQHF.

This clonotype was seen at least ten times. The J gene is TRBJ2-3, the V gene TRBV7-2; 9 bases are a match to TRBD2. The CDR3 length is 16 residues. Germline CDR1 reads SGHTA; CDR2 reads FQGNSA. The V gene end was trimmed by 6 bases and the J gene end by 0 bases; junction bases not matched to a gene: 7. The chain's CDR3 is CASRVSGGSSTDTQYF. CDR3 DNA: TGTGCCAGCAGGGTTAGCGGGGGCTCTAGCACAGATACGCAGTATTTT.

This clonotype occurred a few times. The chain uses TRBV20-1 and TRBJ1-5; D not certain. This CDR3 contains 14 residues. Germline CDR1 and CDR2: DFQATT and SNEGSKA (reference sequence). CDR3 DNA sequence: TGCAGCGCTTCTCCGAGAGGGCCTGGTCAGCCCCAGCATTTT. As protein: CSASPRGPGQPQHF.